This T cell receptor (beta chain) was identified during a study of blood T cell repertoires in COVID-19. For the study at large: Acute and convalescent COVID-19 samples came from the United States, Italy and Spain.

Per the study methods: Amplification with reference gene primers provided the estimates of nucleated cell counts. Clones were read by immunoSEQ multiplex PCR, and TCRdb kept only the in-frame ones, dropping some. V, J and clone size derive from that table, while D and trimming were established from the DNA sequence. The sample shows around 92,000 clones, about 86% of them seen only once. Germline V gene data show CDR1 as SEHNR and CDR2 as FQNEAQ (reference sequence). V was cut by 1 base and J by 1 base, with 17 bases left in between. This CDR3 is 18 amino acids long. The sample consisted of peripheral blood. The sequence derives from a woman aged 60 to 75 in a cohort sampled during active or convalescent COVID-19. V gene TRBV7-9 combines with J gene TRBJ2-1, with a tentative D call TRBD1 (5 bases). DNA for the CDR3: TGTGCCAGCAGCTTAGGCCCTCGAAAAAGGGGATCCTACAATGAGCAGTTCTTC. This gives the protein CASSLGPRKRGSYNEQFF.